A selection of T cell receptor beta chains follows, all from one sample in a study of response to subunit inactivated influenza vaccine. Using its own MiXCR run on the RT-PCR reads, TCRdb lists one record per CDR3 protein. The table lists about 180,000 distinct CDR3 sequences, around 9% of them singletons, with approximately 11% in the top ten. Specimen: non-naive T cells sorted from PBMCs, collected on the day of vaccination. These receptors all stem from a man in his fifties who received an inactivated influenza vaccine. Each CDR3 is given with its conserved first and last residue. A D gene is named only where the DNA matches it firmly. For some rows the clone size is stated as once, few or many, or as a class when expanded; others skip it.

>TRBD1|TRBJ2-1|TRBV7-9|few
TGTGCCAGCAGCTTACCCCTTGGGGACAGGGGATACAATGAGCAGTTCTTC
CASSLPLGDRGYNEQFF
>-|TRBJ2-1|TRBV9|few
TGTGCCAGCAGCGTAGACCCGGGGGTGTCCTACAATGAGCAGTTCTTC
CASSVDPGVSYNEQFF
>-|TRBJ1-6|TRBV18|few
TGTGCCAGCTCACCGGATCGGCAGGGGTATTCACCCCTCCACTTT
CASSPDRQGYSPLHF
>TRBD1|TRBJ1-5|TRBV20-1|many
TGCAGTGCTAGCGATAGGGACAGGGGGCGCCAGCCCCAGCATTTT
CSASDRDRGRQPQHF
>TRBD1|TRBJ2-4|TRBV18|-
TGTGCCAGCTCACCTTCCGGGACAGGATCCGTTCTCTTC
CASSPSGTGSVLF
>-|TRBJ2-2|TRBV5-1|many
TGCGCCAGCAGCGGCCTGGAATCCAGGACCGGGGAGCTGTTTTTT
CASSGLESRTGELFF
>-|TRBJ2-3|TRBV27|many
TGTGCGACCGGGAGCAATCAGGCAGATACGCAGTATTTT
CATGSNQADTQYF
>TRBD2|TRBJ2-5|TRBV10-3|-
TGTGCCATAAGGGCAAGCGGGGGGACCCAAGAGACCCAGTACTTC
CAIRASGGTQETQYF
>-|TRBJ2-3|TRBV12-3/TRBV12-4|many
TGTGCCAGCAGCCGACGGGGCCCGCCAGATACGCAGTATTTT
CASSRRGPPDTQYF
>-|TRBJ2-7|TRBV28|many
TGTGCCAGCAGTCCCCAGTGGGACAAGAGCTCCTACGAGCAGTACTTC
CASSPQWDKSSYEQYF
>TRBD1|TRBJ2-7|TRBV12-3/TRBV12-4|-
TGTGCCAGCAGACCTACAGGGGGAGGAGAGCAGTACTTC
CASRPTGGGEQYF
>-|TRBJ2-3|TRBV12-3/TRBV12-4|few
TGTGCCAGCAGTCCCGAGAGCACAGATACGCAGTATTTT
CASSPESTDTQYF
>-|TRBJ2-7|TRBV15|-
TGTGCCACCAGCAGATCTGGTTCGGGCGACGAGCAGTACTTC
CATSRSGSGDEQYF
>-|TRBJ2-3|TRBV5-1|many
TGCGCCAGCAGCGCCTTCGGCGGGGATACGCAGTATTTT
CASSAFGGDTQYF
>-|TRBJ1-4|TRBV28|-
TGTGCCAGCAATTACAGGCCTAATGAAAAACTGTTTTTT
CASNYRPNEKLFF
>TRBD2|TRBJ2-2|TRBV5-1|many
TGCGCCAGCAGAGGAGGGGGCCTAGCGGGAGGAGGAACCGGGGAGCTGTTTTTT
CASRGGGLAGGGTGELFF
>TRBD2|TRBJ2-3|TRBV20-1|few
TGCAGTGCAACTAGCGGGACCCCAGATACGCAGTATTTT
CSATSGTPDTQYF